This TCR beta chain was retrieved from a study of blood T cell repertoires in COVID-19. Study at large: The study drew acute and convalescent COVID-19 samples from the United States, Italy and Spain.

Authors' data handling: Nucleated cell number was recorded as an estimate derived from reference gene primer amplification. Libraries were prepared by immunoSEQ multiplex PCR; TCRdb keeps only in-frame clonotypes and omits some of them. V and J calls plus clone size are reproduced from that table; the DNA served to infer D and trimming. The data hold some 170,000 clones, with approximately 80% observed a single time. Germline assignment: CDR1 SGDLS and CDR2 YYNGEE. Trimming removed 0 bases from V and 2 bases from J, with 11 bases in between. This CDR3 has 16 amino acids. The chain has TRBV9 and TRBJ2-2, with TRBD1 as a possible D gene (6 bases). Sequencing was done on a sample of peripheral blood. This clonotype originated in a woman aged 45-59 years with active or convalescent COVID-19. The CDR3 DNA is TGTGCCAGCAGCGTAGTGGGGGCACCTAACACCGGGGAGCTGTTTTTT. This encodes CASSVVGAPNTGELFF.